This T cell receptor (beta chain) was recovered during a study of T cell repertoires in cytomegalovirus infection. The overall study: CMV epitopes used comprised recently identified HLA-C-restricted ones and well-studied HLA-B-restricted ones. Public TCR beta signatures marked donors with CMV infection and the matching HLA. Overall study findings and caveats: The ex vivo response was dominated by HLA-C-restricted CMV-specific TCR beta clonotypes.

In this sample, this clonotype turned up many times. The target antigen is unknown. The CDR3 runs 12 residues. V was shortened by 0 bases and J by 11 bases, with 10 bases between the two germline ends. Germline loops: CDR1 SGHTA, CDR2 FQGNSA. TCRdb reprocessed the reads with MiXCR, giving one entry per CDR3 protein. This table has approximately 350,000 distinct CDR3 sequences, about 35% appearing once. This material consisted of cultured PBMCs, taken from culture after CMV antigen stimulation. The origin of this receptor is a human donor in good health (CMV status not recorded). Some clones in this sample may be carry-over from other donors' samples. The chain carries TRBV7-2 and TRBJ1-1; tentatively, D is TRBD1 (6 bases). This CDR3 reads CASSLAGGQAFF. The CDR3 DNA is TGTGCCAGCAGCTTAGCGGGGGGGCAGGCTTTCTTT.